The 14 T cell receptor beta chains presented below share a single source sample, sequenced in a study of blood T cell repertoires in COVID-19 (dated by TCRdb to 2019 to 2021). The library was prepared using the immunoSEQ multiplex PCR assay. TCRdb's version of the immuneACCESS table is confined to in-frame rearrangements and falls short of the full clone set. An unresolved V gene accounts for under half of the shortfall where checked; the remainder is of unknown origin. For this sample there are more than 250,000 clones; 75% to 90% appear just once. The top ten clonotypes cover 8% to 9.5% of the sample. Specimen: peripheral blood. The receptors here all came from a human donor in a cohort sampled during active COVID-19.

This clone has a single count. The rearrangement links TRBV7-2 to TRBJ1-6; TRBD1 matches 7 bases. The CDR3 has 15 residues. Germline loops: CDR1 SGHTA, CDR2 FQGNSA. After removal of 1 base from V and 7 bases from J, the junction contained 4 bases not matched to a gene. The CDR3 sequence is CASSLERDRNSPLHF. The CDR3 region has the DNA TGTGCCAGCAGCTTAGAAAGGGACAGAAATTCACCCCTCCACTTT.

V usage is TRBV10-3 and J usage is TRBJ2-5, with no clear D. V was trimmed by 4 bases and J by 0 bases, leaving 6 bases between them. The CDR3 has 13 residues. From germline, CDR1 is ENHRY and CDR2 SYGVKD. In DNA, the CDR3 is TGTGCCATCAGTGGAGGTTACCAAGAGACCCAGTACTTC. Protein sequence: CAISGGYQETQYF.

The chain couples TRBV11-2 to TRBJ1-1; weak D call: TRBD1 (5 bases). The V and J ends lost 0 bases and 11 bases respectively, with 10 bases between them. This CDR3 is built from 12 residues. Germline V gene data show CDR1 as SGHAT and CDR2 as FQNNGV. CDR3 DNA: TGTGCCAGCAGCTTAGACAGGGTGGCGGCTTTCTTT. As protein: CASSLDRVAAFF.

The chain is built from TRBV2 and TRBJ1-5; possibly TRBD1 for D (6 bases). Germline V gene sequence: CDR1 SNHLY, CDR2 FYNNEI. The ends were cut back, 6 bases at V and 4 bases at J, with 19 bases in the middle. This CDR3 is built from 16 residues. The CDR3 reads CASRDAGGASNQPQHF. CDR3 nucleotide sequence: TGTGCCAGCAGGGATGCGGGGGGGGCATCAAATCAGCCCCAGCATTTT.

This clone was picked up one time. V is TRBV29-1 and J is TRBJ2-5; maybe TRBD1 (6 bases). V was pared by 3 bases and J by 5 bases, with 10 bases between. Looked up from germline, CDR1 is SQVTM and CDR2 is ANQGSEA. The CDR3 contains 12 residues. The CDR3 reads CSVDRGRETQYF. CDR3 coding DNA: TGCAGCGTTGACAGGGGAAGGGAGACCCAGTACTTC.

The rearrangement uses TRBV9 and TRBJ2-6, with a weak D call TRBD2 (5 bases). Between the trimmed V and J ends, which lost 3 bases and 3 bases, there was a span of 16 bases. Germline loops: CDR1 SGDLS, CDR2 YYNGEE. This CDR3 region has 17 residues. The CDR3 sequence is CASSGHLLGGGANVLTF. The CDR3 coding sequence is TGTGCCAGCAGCGGCCACCTACTCGGAGGTGGGGCCAACGTCCTGACTTTC.

The V call is TRBV3-1 (or the pseudogene TRBV3-2), the J call TRBJ1-1; D is unclear. The CDR3 sequence is 13 residues long. Germline V gene lookup returns CDR1 LGHDT and CDR2 YNNKEL (reference sequence). Trimming took 4 bases from V and 1 from J, leaving 7 bases between them. The CDR3 sequence is CASSRSGNTEAFF. Written as DNA, the CDR3 is TGTGCCAGCAGCCGGTCAGGGAACACTGAAGCTTTCTTT.

V gene TRBV19 combines with J gene TRBJ2-5; 9 bases agree with TRBD2. The CDR3 runs to 14 residues. Germline CDR1 is LNHDA and CDR2 is SQIVND (reference sequence). V was clipped by 5 bases and J by 9 bases; unmatched bases: 10. CDR3 residues: CASSPGLAPVSQYF. CDR3 sequence (DNA): TGTGCCAGTAGTCCGGGACTAGCCCCGGTCTCCCAGTACTTC.

The J gene is TRBJ1-1, the V gene TRBV5-1, with 7 bases lining up with TRBD1. The V segment lost 2 bases and the J segment 3 bases; nucleotides outside the gene matches: 7. The germline CDR1 and CDR2 sequences are SGHRS and YFSETQ. This CDR3 comprises 15 residues. The CDR3 loop reads CASSLKPGTDTEAFF. The CDR3 DNA reads TGCGCCAGCAGCTTAAAACCCGGGACAGACACTGAAGCTTTCTTT.

The chain couples TRBV3-1 (or the pseudogene TRBV3-2) to TRBJ1-2; D perhaps matches TRBD1 (6 bases). CDR1 is LGHDT and CDR2 is YNNKEL in the germline V gene (reference sequence). This CDR3 region has 15 residues. V lost 0 bases, J lost 4 bases, and 12 bases lay in between. The CDR3 DNA is TGTGCCAGCAGCCAAGACAGGGGCGCAGGCTATGGCTACACCTTC. It specifies CASSQDRGAGYGYTF.

The CDR3 DNA reads TGTGCCAGCAGCTTAGGAGCGCAGACTTTGAACACTGAAGCTTTCTTT. Its translation: CASSLGAQTLNTEAFF. J is TRBJ1-1 and V is TRBV7-2; unclear D gene. The CDR3 extends over 16 amino acids. Germline lookup yields CDR1 SGHTA and CDR2 FQGNSA. The germline V and J ends were trimmed by 1 base and 0 bases, with 12 bases remaining between them.

The chain joins TRBV5-5 to TRBJ2-7; TRBD1 might be the D (5 bases). In germline, CDR1 is SGHKS, CDR2 YYEKEE (reference sequence). V lost 6 bases, J lost 0 bases, and 25 bases lay in between. The CDR3 is 18 amino acids. CDR3 sequence reads: CASTFRAGPSVDSYEQYF. As DNA, the CDR3 is TGTGCCAGCACGTTTCGAGCAGGGCCTTCCGTCGACTCCTACGAGCAGTACTTC.

The table lists this clone with a few counts. Other DNA sequences in this specimen translate into the identical CDR3. CDR3 amino acids: CASSYSGTGDQPQHF. CDR3 sequence (DNA): TGTGCCAGCAGTTACTCTGGGACAGGGGATCAGCCCCAGCATTTT. J is TRBJ1-5 and V is TRBV6-6; 10 bases match TRBD1. CDR1 is MNHNY, CDR2 SVGAGI, per germline (reference sequence). This CDR3 comprises 15 residues. V shed 0 bases and J 5 bases; nucleotides not matched to a gene: 1.

This clone was seen once. This chain joins TRBV6-6 and TRBJ1-2; no definite D call. Germline V gene lookup returns CDR1 MNHNY and CDR2 SVGAGI (reference sequence). Trimming took 5 bases from V and 2 from J, leaving 9 bases between them. CDR3 size: 13 residues. Written as DNA, the CDR3 is TGTGCCAGCAGTCCAAAAAAAAACTATGGCTACACCTTC. It yields the protein CASSPKKNYGYTF.